This T cell receptor gamma chain derives from a study of gamma-delta chains in newborns, infants, children. This CDR3 is 18 amino acids long. V was clipped by 3 bases and J by 7 bases; unmatched bases: 12. Per germline, CDR1 GITISATS and CDR2 ISYDGTV (reference sequence). With CATT, TCRdb re-called clones from the reads. The sample contains about 2,700 gamma-chain clones, approximately 24% of which appear only once. The chain links TRGV9 to TRGJP. Sequenced material: blood. The receptor was derived from a child who was a newborn, infant or young child, either healthy, febrile or measles-vaccinated (not recorded which). The CDR3 sequence is CALWEPQGGELGKKIKVF. The CDR3 DNA sequence: TGTGCCTTGTGGGAGCCCCAGGGGGGCGAGTTGGGCAAAAAAATCAAGGTATTT.